Listed here are 21 T cell receptor beta chains from one sample, sequenced in a study of T-cell reconstitution after alpha-beta-depleted transplantation in children listed by TCRdb under 2016. Library method: PCR. Sequencing used an Illumina HiSeq 2500. TCR libraries were prepared with molecular barcoding, using unique molecular identifiers to normalize TCRbeta repertoire quantification. TCRdb redid the processing of the public reads, applying fastp at Q25 and MiXCR, and retained in-frame beta chains. Rows are unified per CDR3 protein, each entry keeping the most common DNA and genes. This sample is represented by some 490,000 distinct CDR3 sequences; around 12% of them were singletons. Clones ranked in the top ten supply around 5.6% of the sample. The material sequenced was PBMCs from the stem cell graft donor, taken from the stem cell graft. The receptors stem from a human donor who donated a stem cell graft to a child with combined immunodeficiency.

The V and J genes are TRBV24-1 and TRBJ2-1; TRBD1 is a possible D gene (6 bases). The CDR3 has 17 amino acids. Per the germline V gene, CDR1 is KGHDR and CDR2 is SFDVKD. Deletions cut 3 bases from V and 7 bases from J, with 21 bases between. This chain's CDR3 is CATSDPKGTSWGNEQFF. For the CDR3, the DNA is TGTGCCACCAGTGATCCCAAAGGGACATCTTGGGGTAATGAGCAGTTCTTC.

The rearrangement uses TRBV24-1 and TRBJ2-6; D gene unclear. The CDR3 has 14 residues. Germline V CDR1 and CDR2: KGHDR, SFDVKD. Trimming took 7 bases from V and 0 from J, leaving 6 bases between them. In DNA, the CDR3 is TGTGCCACCAGGGGGAACTCTGGGGCCAACGTCCTGACTTTC. Encoded protein: CATRGNSGANVLTF.

This clonotype was found many times. V and J are TRBV7-2 and TRBJ2-7; 10 bases agree with TRBD2. The CDR3 runs 15 residues. CDR1 is SGHTA and CDR2 is FQGNSA in the germline V gene. Trimming took 5 bases from V and 2 from J; bases not matched to a gene: 6. The CDR3 region is CASSPGLAETYEQYF. The CDR3 nucleotides read TGTGCCAGCAGCCCCGGACTAGCGGAGACCTACGAGCAGTACTTC.

This chain links TRBV6-1 with TRBJ2-3, with TRBD1 matching over 8 bases. The CDR3 runs 13 residues. Germline CDR1 is MNHNS and CDR2 is SASEGT. V lost 6 bases, J lost 8 bases, and 7 bases stayed unmatched. CDR3 sequence: CASSLTDRATQYF. The CDR3 DNA is TGTGCCAGCAGCCTTACGGACAGGGCTACGCAGTATTTT.

This clonotype has a count of ten or more. This chain joins TRBV4-3 and TRBJ2-2; D perhaps matches TRBD2 (7 bases). The CDR3 length is 16 residues. Deletions cut 8 bases from V and 4 bases from J, with 20 bases between. Germline V gene data show CDR1 as LGHNA and CDR2 as YSLEER. CDR3 nucleotide sequence: TGCGCCAGCCACGGGGACCGGGGGGCGGGCACCGGGGAGCTGTTTTTT. Translation: CASHGDRGAGTGELFF.

V usage is TRBV6-6 and J usage is TRBJ2-1; D gene ambiguous. This CDR3 is built from 11 residues. Per germline, CDR1 MNHNY and CDR2 SVGAGI (reference sequence). Trimming removed 9 bases from V and 16 bases from J, with 19 bases in between. The CDR3 loop is CASLGGTAFFF. CDR3 in DNA: TGTGCCAGTCTTGGCGGCACCGCTTTCTTCTTC.

This clonotype came up a few times. The V call is TRBV12-3 or TRBV12-4, the J call TRBJ2-2; D may be TRBD2 (5 bases). The CDR3 loop spans 15 amino acids. V was cut by 10 bases and J by 4 bases, with 19 bases left in between. DNA for the CDR3: TGTGCCACCTCCCTCGGGGTTTTGGGCACCGGGGAGCTGTTTTTT. Protein sequence: CATSLGVLGTGELFF.

The rearrangement joins TRBV7-8 to TRBJ2-3; D uncertain. V was cut by 5 bases and J by 4 bases, with 13 bases left in between. CDR3 length: 14 amino acids. Per the germline V gene, CDR1 is SGHVS and CDR2 is FQNEAQ. Here the CDR3 DNA reads TGTGCCAGCAGCATTAGTCCCGCCCCAGATACGCAGTATTTT. Its protein is CASSISPAPDTQYF.

The chain has TRBV4-2 and TRBJ2-7; 10 bases align to TRBD2. Germline-derived CDR1 and CDR2 are LGHNA and YNFKEQ. Trimming removed 0 bases from V and 3 bases from J; junction bases left unmatched: 5. The CDR3 spans 16 residues. CDR3 residues: CASSQDPRTSGYEQYF. The CDR3 bases are TGTGCCAGCAGCCAAGACCCCCGGACTAGCGGCTACGAGCAGTACTTC.

This clonotype occurred many times. The chain links TRBV12-3 or TRBV12-4 to TRBJ2-1, with D maybe TRBD2 (6 bases). V was trimmed by 0 bases and J by 5 bases, leaving 14 bases between them. The CDR3 runs to 16 residues. CDR3 in amino acids: CASSLAGGAFHNEQFF. CDR3 bases: TGTGCCAGCAGTTTAGCGGGGGGAGCCTTCCACAATGAGCAGTTCTTC.

This clonotype was seen only a few times. This rearrangement joins TRBV29-1 to TRBJ1-4, with TRBD1 matching 9 bases. Unmatched junction bases numbered 7, after V lost 1 base and J lost 4 bases. Germline V gene data show CDR1 as SQVTM and CDR2 as ANQGSEA. This CDR3 is 16 amino acids long. The CDR3 DNA is TGCAGCGTTGAAGTCCCGACAGGGGGTGGTAATGAAAAACTGTTTTTT. Protein: CSVEVPTGGGNEKLFF. The full variable domain, rest sourced from reference TRBV29-1 and TRBJ1-4, is SAVISQKPSRDICQRGTSLTIQCQVDSQVTMMFWYRQQPGQSLTLIATANQGSEATYESGFVIDKFPISRPNLTFSTLTVSNMSPEDSSIYLCSVEVPTGGGNEKLFFGSGTQLSVL.

This clonotype appeared a few times. The rearrangement uses TRBV3-1 and TRBJ2-1; TRBD2 aligns across 8 bases. Losses at the gene ends were 8 bases for V and 9 bases for J; bases not matched to a gene: 9. The germline gives CDR1 LGHDT, CDR2 YNNKEL (reference sequence). The CDR3 spans 13 residues. The CDR3 reads CASRPAGVSEQFF. The CDR3 bases are TGTGCCAGCCGTCCAGCGGGAGTCAGTGAGCAGTTCTTC.

The rearrangement uses TRBV5-1 and TRBJ1-1; D call uncertain. Germline V gene lookup returns CDR1 SGHRS and CDR2 YFSETQ. CDR3 length: 11 amino acids. Trimming cost V 1 base and J 10 bases, with 8 bases left between them. CDR3 coding DNA: TGCGCCAGCAGCTTGACGGGAAGAGCTTTCTTT. Amino acids: CASSLTGRAFF.

This clonotype has ten or more counts. The J gene is TRBJ2-5, the V gene TRBV29-1; D is undetermined. Trimming pared 4 bases from V and 6 bases from J, leaving 12 bases between. Germline-derived CDR1 and CDR2 are SQVTM and ANQGSEA. This CDR3 contains 12 residues. CDR3 region: CSVALVSQTQYF. The CDR3 bases are TGCAGCGTTGCTCTAGTTAGCCAGACCCAGTACTTC.

This clonotype was detected many times. The chain carries TRBV5-1 and TRBJ2-7, with 9 bases aligning to TRBD1. The J segment lost 6 bases and the V segment lost 2 bases, leaving 6 bases of the junction unmatched. The length of the CDR3 is 14 residues. The germline V gene has CDR1 SGHRS and CDR2 YFSETQ. The CDR3 nucleotides are TGCGCCAGCAGCTTCTTAACAGGGGGCGGCGAGCAGTACTTC. Encoded protein: CASSFLTGGGEQYF.

The chain employs TRBV30 and TRBJ2-7; 8 nucleotides agree with TRBD1. The CDR3 runs to 14 residues. The V segment lost 1 base and the J segment 6 bases; nucleotides outside the gene matches: 8. Germline CDR1 GTSNPN, CDR2 SVGIG (reference sequence). CDR3 sequence reads: CAWSGYRGASEQYF. DNA of the CDR3: TGTGCCTGGAGTGGATACAGGGGGGCTAGCGAGCAGTACTTC.

Only a few counts were recorded for this clonotype. J is TRBJ2-7 and V is TRBV28; no firm D call. CDR3 length: 13 residues. Germline assignment: CDR1 MDHEN and CDR2 SYDVKM. V dropped 6 bases and J dropped 3 bases, with 12 bases sitting between them. CDR3 nucleotide sequence: TGTGCCAGCAGGTCAGGTGGGGTCTACGAGCAGTACTTC. It yields the protein CASRSGGVYEQYF.

The rearrangement joins TRBV7-3 to TRBJ1-1, with D possibly matching TRBD1 (6 bases). V dropped 4 bases and J dropped 5 bases, with 17 bases sitting between them. The CDR3 is 15 residues long. CDR1 is SGHTA and CDR2 is FQGTGA in the germline V gene. Here the CDR3 reads CASSSEGHLRTEAFF. CDR3 nucleotides: TGTGCCAGCAGCTCCGAGGGACACCTCAGGACTGAAGCTTTCTTT.

This clonotype was observed a handful of times. This could be a read error, since a much larger clone is one nucleotide away. The chain uses TRBV7-9 and TRBJ1-5, with D possibly matching TRBD1 (5 bases). The ends were cut back, 3 bases at V and 6 bases at J, with 9 bases in the middle. There are 13 residues in the CDR3. Germline CDR1 and CDR2: SEHNR and FQNEAQ (reference sequence). CDR3 DNA: TGTGCCAGCAGCTTGGGCAGGGTTCAGCCCCAGCATTTT. It is translated as CASSLGRVQPQHF. Full variable domain (rest looked up from reference TRBV7-9 and TRBJ1-5): DTGVSQNPRHKITKRGQNVTFRCDPISEHNRLYWYRQTLGQGPEFLTYFQNEAQLEKSRLLSDRFSAERPKGSFSTLEIQRTEQGDSAMYLCASSLGRVQPQHFGDGTRLSIL.

The chain links TRBV7-3 to TRBJ1-1; D possibly corresponds to TRBD1 (5 bases). Trimming took 8 bases from V and 4 from J, leaving 17 bases between them. The CDR3 has 14 amino acids. The V gene's germline CDR1 is SGHTA and CDR2 FQGTGA. Here the CDR3 DNA reads TGTGCCAGCTCTGCTACAGGTGTCGGCACTGAAGCTTTCTTT. Protein product: CASSATGVGTEAFF.

The chain joins TRBV18 to TRBJ2-3; 13 bases are shared with TRBD2. Looked up from germline, CDR1 is KGHSH and CDR2 is LQKENI. Unmatched junction bases numbered 8, after V lost 5 bases and J lost 6 bases. The CDR3 extends over 16 amino acids. The CDR3, as DNA: TGTGCCAGCTCAGTACGACTAGCGGGAGGCTCGGATACGCAGTATTTT. Translated: CASSVRLAGGSDTQYF. Supplemented by reference TRBV18 and TRBJ2-3, the full variable domain reads NAGVMQNPRHLVRRRGQEARLRCSPMKGHSHVYWYRQLPEEGLKFMVYLQKENIIDESGMPKERFSAEFPKEGPSILRIQQVVRGDSAAYFCASSVRLAGGSDTQYFGPGTRLTVL.